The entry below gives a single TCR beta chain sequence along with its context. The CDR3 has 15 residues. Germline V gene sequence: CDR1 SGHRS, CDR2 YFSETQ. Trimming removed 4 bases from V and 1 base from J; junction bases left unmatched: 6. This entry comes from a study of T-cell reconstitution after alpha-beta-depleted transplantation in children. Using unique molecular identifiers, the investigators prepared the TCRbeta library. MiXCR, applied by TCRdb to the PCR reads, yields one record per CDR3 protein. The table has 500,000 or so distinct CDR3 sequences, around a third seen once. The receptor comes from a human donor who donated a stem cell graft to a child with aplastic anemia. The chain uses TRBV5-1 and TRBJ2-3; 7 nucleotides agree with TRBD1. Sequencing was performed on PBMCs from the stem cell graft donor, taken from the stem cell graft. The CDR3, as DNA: TGCGCCAGCAGCCTCGGGACAGCTGGCACAGATACGCAGTATTTT. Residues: CASSLGTAGTDTQYF. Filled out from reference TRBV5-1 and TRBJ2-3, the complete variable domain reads KAGVTQTPRYLIKTRGQQVTLSCSPISGHRSVSWYQQTPGQGLQFLFEYFSETQRNKGNFPGRFSGRQFSNSRSEMNVSTLELGDSALYLCASSLGTAGTDTQYFGPGTRLTVL.